The 9 T cell receptor beta chains reported below all come from one sample, sequenced in a study of blood T cell repertoires in COVID-19 (TCRdb year 2020). The protocol used for the library was the immunoSEQ multiplex PCR assay. This immuneACCESS table, as held by TCRdb, lists in-frame sequences with V and J called but not all clones. Of the missing ones, under half trace to an unresolved V gene in checked studies; the others have no known cause. The sample data list 200,000 to 300,000 clones, and 84% of these were observed just once. The ten largest clones represent 4% of the sample. The sample consisted of peripheral blood. The receptor source for this set is a man aged 50-60 years with acute or convalescent COVID-19.

The J gene is TRBJ2-2, the V gene TRBV7-6; 14 positions agree with TRBD2. The CDR3 is 20 amino acids. Germline V gene lookup returns CDR1 SGHVS and CDR2 FNYEAQ. J gave up 4 bases and V 3 bases, and 13 bases lay outside the gene matches. The CDR3: CASSFSVGLAGGRGTGELFF. The CDR3 DNA follows: TGTGCCAGCAGCTTCTCGGTCGGACTAGCGGGAGGCCGGGGCACCGGGGAGCTGTTTTTT.

The chain links TRBV11-2 to TRBJ2-2; D is ambiguous. V shed 5 bases and J shed 4 bases, with 20 bases lying between them. The CDR3 extends over 17 amino acids. Germline values: CDR1 SGHAT, CDR2 FQNNGV. The CDR3 bases are TGTGCCAGCAGCCCCTCTCAGGTCCAGGTTAGCACCGGGGAGCTGTTTTTT. The encoded protein is CASSPSQVQVSTGELFF.

The chain recombines TRBV6-6 with TRBJ1-4, with D possibly being TRBD1 (6 bases). V lost 2 bases to trimming and J lost 8 bases, with 9 bases between them. Germline V gene lookup returns CDR1 MNHNY and CDR2 SVGAGI (reference sequence). The CDR3 contains 13 residues. The CDR3 loop reads CASSYHRDEKLFF. DNA for the CDR3: TGTGCCAGCAGTTACCACAGGGACGAAAAACTGTTTTTT.

The chain uses TRBV9 and TRBJ1-1; 11 positions agree with TRBD1. The CDR3 spans 15 residues. Germline lookup yields CDR1 SGDLS and CDR2 YYNGEE. After removal of 1 base from V and 4 bases from J, the junction contained 3 bases not matched to a gene. CDR3 in amino acids: CASSVRGTGGTEAFF. CDR3 bases: TGTGCCAGCAGCGTAAGAGGGACAGGGGGCACTGAAGCTTTCTTT.

J is TRBJ1-2 and V is TRBV18, with 10 bases aligning to TRBD1. V shed 0 bases, J shed 7 bases, and the junction held 20 bases outside the gene matches. The germline gives CDR1 KGHSH, CDR2 LQKENI. The CDR3 length is 20 residues. CDR3 residues: CASSPPGGIGQGGNAGGYTF. CDR3 nucleotides: TGTGCCAGCTCACCACCCGGAGGAATTGGACAGGGGGGGAATGCCGGTGGCTACACCTTC.

This chain connects TRBV7-8 to TRBJ2-1; D gene unclear. V was trimmed by 5 bases and J by 10 bases, leaving 15 bases between them. The CDR3 sequence is 13 residues long. Looked up from germline, CDR1 is SGHVS and CDR2 is FQNEAQ. This chain's CDR3 is CASSHPRPEEQFF. The CDR3 coding sequence is TGTGCCAGCAGCCACCCGAGACCGGAGGAGCAGTTCTTC.

Only a few counts were recorded for this clone. The V gene is TRBV10-1, the J gene TRBJ2-2, with 12 bases that match TRBD1. The CDR3 loop spans 18 amino acids. V trimming: 1 base; J trimming: 3 bases; junction bases outside the gene matches: 6. CDR1 and CDR2 (germline): WNHNN, SYGVQD (reference sequence). The CDR3 bases are TGCGCCAGCAGTGAGTACGGGACAGGGGGCGCCGACACCGGGGAGCTGTTTTTT. It encodes CASSEYGTGGADTGELFF.

V is TRBV5-4 and J is TRBJ2-7; 7 positions match TRBD1. The CDR3 is 13 residues long. Germline values: CDR1 SGHNT, CDR2 YYREEE (reference sequence). The V and J ends lost 4 bases and 2 bases, in that order; junction bases with no gene match: 3. The DNA of the CDR3 is TGTGCCAGCAGCCACGGGACAGCCTACGAGCAGTACTTC. Encoded protein: CASSHGTAYEQYF. Full variable domain (outside the CDR3, taken from reference TRBV5-4 and TRBJ2-7): ETGVTQSPTHLIKTRGQQVTLRCSSQSGHNTVSWYQQALGQGPQFIFQYYREEENGRGNFPPRFSGLQFPNYSSELNVNALELDDSALYLCASSHGTAYEQYFGPGTRLTVT.

The chain carries TRBV19 and TRBJ1-6, with TRBD1 as a possible D gene (5 bases). V gave up 0 bases and J gave up 6 bases, with 9 bases separating them. Germline V gene data show CDR1 as LNHDA and CDR2 as SQIVND (reference sequence). The length of the CDR3 is 15 residues. Written as DNA, the CDR3 is TGTGCCAGTAGTATAGAAAGGGGTATTAATTCACCCCTCCACTTT. As protein: CASSIERGINSPLHF.